The 24 T cell receptor beta chains reported below all come from one sample, sequenced in a study of identical twins. MiXCR, applied by TCRdb to the 5' RACE reads, yields one record per CDR3 protein. The table has around 650,000 distinct CDR3 sequences, just over 7% seen once; the top ten hold 1.5% to 2%. The same sample was also used in a study of yellow fever vaccine responses in identical twins.

The material sequenced was PBMCs. The source of these receptors is a woman aged 18-29 years in good health.

The sample holds many counts of this clonotype. This sequence joins TRBV20-1 and TRBJ2-1; 11 nucleotides align to TRBD1. With 6 bases clipped from V and 4 bases from J, the junction kept 8 bases outside the gene matches. Germline V gene sequence: CDR1 DFQATT, CDR2 SNEGSKA (reference sequence). The CDR3 is 15 amino acids. The CDR3 DNA sequence: TGCAGTGCACAAACCGGGACAGGGGGTTACAATGAGCAGTTCTTC. It specifies CSAQTGTGGYNEQFF.

This chain connects TRBV20-1 to TRBJ2-1, with 11 bases matching TRBD2. Per the germline V gene, CDR1 is DFQATT and CDR2 is SNEGSKA (reference sequence). There are 15 residues in the CDR3. Trimming cost V 8 bases and J 8 bases; bases outside gene matches: 14. In DNA, the CDR3 is TGCAGTCCCTACCACCCTAGCGGGGGGCCGGATGAGCAGTTCTTC. Amino acid sequence: CSPYHPSGGPDEQFF.

This clonotype was seen repeatedly, ten times or more. The chain is built from TRBV18 and TRBJ2-7, with TRBD1 matching over 7 bases. CDR3 length equals 13 residues. Germline V CDR1 and CDR2: KGHSH, LQKENI. V dropped 4 bases and J dropped 5; count of bases not matched to a gene: 5. CDR3 DNA: TGTGCCAGCTCACGACAGGGAAGTCACGAGCAGTACTTC. This translates into CASSRQGSHEQYF.

This clonotype was detected only a few times. The J gene is TRBJ2-1, the V gene TRBV7-9; 9 bases fit TRBD1. Germline V gene data show CDR1 as SEHNR and CDR2 as FQNEAQ (reference sequence). Trimming removed 4 bases from V and 6 bases from J; junction bases left unmatched: 10. The CDR3 is made up of 16 amino acids. The chain's CDR3 is CASSSTGGGYTNEQFF. The DNA of the CDR3 is TGTGCCAGCAGCTCGACAGGGGGGGGGTATACCAATGAGCAGTTCTTC.

This clonotype came up many times. The rearrangement joins TRBV12-3 or TRBV12-4 to TRBJ2-3; D remains ambiguous. The V and J ends lost 3 bases and 9 bases respectively, with 16 bases between them. The CDR3 sequence is 14 residues long. The CDR3 here is CASSFEVFRVTQYF. Here the CDR3 DNA reads TGTGCCAGCAGTTTTGAAGTTTTTCGGGTGACGCAGTATTTT.

This sequence joins TRBV7-8 and TRBJ2-1; D is unresolved. There are 11 residues in the CDR3. Germline values: CDR1 SGHVS, CDR2 FQNEAQ. V shed 5 bases and J shed 8 bases, with 7 bases lying between them. DNA for the CDR3: TGTGCCAGCAGCCGGAAGGATGAGCAGTTCTTC. Protein: CASSRKDEQFF.

This clonotype came up a few times. The gene calls are TRBV10-3 and TRBJ1-1; the D is unclear. V lost 2 bases to trimming and J lost 8 bases, with 12 bases between them. Germline values: CDR1 ENHRY, CDR2 SYGVKD. The CDR3 totals 13 residues. CDR3 nucleotide sequence: TGTGCCATCAGTGAGGGCTCCAGTAGAGAAGCTTTCTTT. This sequence encodes CAISEGSSREAFF.

This clonotype was observed a handful of times. The chain employs TRBV6-1 and TRBJ1-6, with 7 bases aligning to TRBD1. Germline CDR1 is MNHNS and CDR2 is SASEGT. CDR3 size: 16 residues. The V and J ends lost 6 bases and 7 bases, in that order; junction bases with no gene match: 12. This CDR3 reads CASRRTGERSNSPLHF. The CDR3 DNA sequence: TGTGCCAGCAGACGTACAGGGGAACGATCCAATTCACCCCTCCACTTT.

The rearrangement links TRBV6-5 to TRBJ1-1; D gene uncertain. The CDR3 loop spans 14 amino acids. The ends were cut back, 2 bases at V and 2 bases at J, with 9 bases in the middle. Germline CDR1 reads MNHEY; CDR2 reads SVGAGI. CDR3 nucleotide sequence: TGTGCCAGCAGTTACGCATCACGCAACACTGAAGCTTTCTTT. It translates to CASSYASRNTEAFF.

This clonotype was detected ten times or more. The chain recombines TRBV5-1 with TRBJ2-5, with a weak D call TRBD1 (6 bases). From germline, CDR1 is SGHRS and CDR2 YFSETQ. The V end was cut by 9 bases, the J end by 2 bases, with 20 bases between. The CDR3 totals 15 residues. Written as DNA, the CDR3 is TGCGCCACCAAACAGGGTCGGGACAAACAAGAGACCCAGTACTTC. Amino acids: CATKQGRDKQETQYF.

The V gene is TRBV12-3 or TRBV12-4, the J gene TRBJ2-2, with D perhaps matching TRBD2 (6 bases). The CDR3 covers 13 residues. Trimming took 7 bases from V and 7 from J, leaving 13 bases between them. The CDR3 region is CASTGPGVGELFF. CDR3 nucleotides: TGTGCCAGCACAGGGCCGGGGGTCGGGGAGCTGTTTTTT.

In its sample, this clonotype was seen many times. The chain links TRBV29-1 to TRBJ2-1; 9 bases are shared with TRBD2. Germline lookup yields CDR1 SQVTM and CDR2 ANQGSEA. This CDR3 spans 14 amino acids. The V segment lost 7 bases and the J segment 12 bases; nucleotides outside the gene matches: 16. This CDR3 is CSAPQAGGGVLQFF. As DNA, the CDR3 is TGCAGCGCCCCTCAAGCGGGAGGTGGGGTGTTGCAGTTCTTC.

In its sample, this clonotype was seen once. V usage is TRBV29-1 and J usage is TRBJ1-1; D is possibly TRBD1 (6 bases). V lost 6 bases, J lost 1 base, and 12 bases lay in between. CDR1 SQVTM and CDR2 ANQGSEA come from the germline V gene. The CDR3 loop spans 13 amino acids. CDR3 sequence (DNA): TGCAGCGTAGCAGGGGCCGGGAACACTGAAGCTTTCTTT. Protein sequence: CSVAGAGNTEAFF. Based on the CDR3 plus reference TRBV29-1 and TRBJ1-1, the full variable domain is SAVISQKPSRDICQRGTSLTIQCQVDSQVTMMFWYRQQPGQSLTLIATANQGSEATYESGFVIDKFPISRPNLTFSTLTVSNMSPEDSSIYLCSVAGAGNTEAFFGQGTRLTVV.

This clonotype was seen a few times. The V and J genes are TRBV7-2 and TRBJ2-7; 8 nucleotides agree with TRBD1. The CDR3 contains 13 residues. V shed 5 bases, J shed 7 bases, and the junction held 7 bases outside the gene matches. Germline CDR1 reads SGHTA; CDR2 reads FQGNSA. In nucleotides, the CDR3 is TGTGCCAGCAGCCCACGGACAGGGCGGGAGCAGTACTTC. Its protein is CASSPRTGREQYF.

The rearrangement uses TRBV7-8 and TRBJ2-7; TRBD1 matches at 8 bases. The CDR3 totals 15 residues. Germline assignment: CDR1 SGHVS and CDR2 FQNEAQ. J gave up 3 bases and V 0 bases, and 4 bases lay outside the gene matches. As DNA, the CDR3 is TGTGCCAGCAGCTTAGCGGGACAGGCCGGCTACGAGCAGTACGTC. Translated: CASSLAGQAGYEQYV.

This chain uses TRBV5-5 with TRBJ2-1; 12 bases align to TRBD2. The CDR3 extends over 15 amino acids. Germline lookup yields CDR1 SGHKS and CDR2 YYEKEE (reference sequence). J was trimmed by 8 bases and V by 4 bases; bases with no gene match: 7. Here the CDR3 DNA reads TGTGCCAGCAGCCTCGGACTAGCGGGGTACGATGAGCAGTTCTTC. It encodes CASSLGLAGYDEQFF.

This clonotype was recorded at least ten times. This sequence joins TRBV29-1 and TRBJ2-3; 11 nucleotides match TRBD2. V shed 7 bases, J shed 2 bases, and the junction held 5 bases outside the gene matches. This CDR3 comprises 14 residues. Germline values: CDR1 SQVTM, CDR2 ANQGSEA. The CDR3 sequence: CSGVLAGVTDTQYF. Here the CDR3 DNA reads TGCAGCGGAGTACTAGCGGGAGTCACAGATACGCAGTATTTT.

A few counts support this clonotype. This chain joins TRBV7-9 and TRBJ1-1; D not certain. Trimming removed 7 bases at V and 1 base at J, with 19 bases between. CDR1 and CDR2 (germline): SEHNR, FQNEAQ (reference sequence). There are 16 residues in the CDR3. Written as DNA, the CDR3 is TGTGCCAGCAACTCAATTGGTGGGGTTCAGAACACTGAAGCTTTCTTT. Translated: CASNSIGGVQNTEAFF.

This clonotype was counted between two and nine times. This sequence joins TRBV16 and TRBJ2-2; perhaps TRBD2 as D (6 bases). V lost 8 bases and J 2 bases, leaving 15 bases between the germline ends. Germline CDR1 KGHSY, CDR2 FQNENV. The CDR3 covers 15 residues. CDR3: CASDGGEDNTGELFF. As DNA, the CDR3 is TGTGCCAGCGACGGAGGGGAGGACAACACCGGGGAGCTGTTTTTT.

This clonotype was counted a few times. The chain recombines TRBV2 with TRBJ2-7, with 8 bases identical to TRBD2. The germline V gene encodes CDR1 SNHLY and CDR2 FYNNEI. This CDR3 has 16 residues. The ends lost 2 bases at V and 0 bases at J; junction bases unmatched: 6. Here the CDR3 DNA reads TGTGCCAGCAGTGAACCCGCCGCGGGGGGCTCCTACGAGCAGTACGTC. This gives the protein CASSEPAAGGSYEQYV.

This clonotype has a count of ten or more. V is TRBV20-1 and J is TRBJ2-7; 16 bases fit TRBD2. V shed 3 bases, J shed 3 bases, and the junction held 2 bases outside the gene matches. Germline V gene sequence: CDR1 DFQATT, CDR2 SNEGSKA (reference sequence). CDR3 length equals 15 residues. This chain's CDR3 is CSARGTSGGDYEQYV. CDR3 nucleotides: TGCAGTGCTAGGGGGACTAGCGGGGGGGACTACGAGCAGTACGTC.

The CDR3 sequence is CASSSYGLAGGWETQYF. The DNA of the CDR3 is TGTGCCAGCAGTTCCTACGGACTAGCGGGAGGTTGGGAGACCCAGTACTTC. This chain links TRBV12-3 or TRBV12-4 with TRBJ2-5, with 14 bases aligning to TRBD2. V was clipped by 4 bases and J by 5 bases; unmatched bases: 9. The CDR3 totals 17 residues.

J is TRBJ2-2 and V is TRBV29-1; no firm D call. CDR3 size: 14 residues. V lost 8 bases and J lost 1, with 14 bases in between. CDR1 and CDR2 (germline): SQVTM, ANQGSEA. Here the CDR3 DNA reads TGCAGCTACACCGGTAGTCAGAACACCGGGGAGCTGTTTTTT. It yields the protein CSYTGSQNTGELFF.

CDR3 sequence reads: CASSDGVVQYF. DNA for the CDR3: TGCGCCAGCAGTGACGGGGTCGTGCAGTACTTC. The J gene is TRBJ2-7, the V gene TRBV10-1, with a tentative D call TRBD2 (5 bases). V lost 3 bases and J lost 9, with 9 bases in between. Germline V gene sequence: CDR1 WNHNN, CDR2 SYGVQD (reference sequence). CDR3 length: 11 amino acids.